A single sample gave rise to the 22 T cell receptor beta chains below, sequenced in a study of cytomegalovirus exposure and HLA in healthy donors. Primers: 60 Vbeta forward and 13 Jbeta reverse. TCRdb's table, derived via immunoSEQ multiplex PCR, lists solely in-frame clones and lacks some. The table includes some 140,000 clones, about 80% detected once. The specimen was PBMCs. These receptor sequences come from a man aged 25-45 years in good health and CMV-seropositive.

The rearrangement uses TRBV6-5 and TRBJ2-7, with 9 nucleotides matching TRBD2. Germline V gene sequence: CDR1 MNHEY, CDR2 SVGAGI. The CDR3 is 15 residues long. V lost 5 bases to trimming and J lost 6 bases; unmatched junction nucleotides: 11. The CDR3 DNA reads as TGTGCCAGCAGTCATCTGGCGGGAGGGGGACGCGAGCAGTACTTC. Translation gives CASSHLAGGGREQYF.

The table lists this clone with a few counts. The chain is built from TRBV7-2 and TRBJ1-3; D is possibly TRBD1 (6 bases). Per germline, CDR1 SGHTA and CDR2 FQGNSA. The V end was cut by 5 bases, the J end by 2 bases, with 10 bases between. The CDR3 totals 14 residues. CDR3 residues: CASSRTETGNTIYF. DNA of the CDR3: TGTGCCAGCAGCAGGACAGAAACTGGAAACACCATATATTTT.

This chain links TRBV5-8 with TRBJ1-2; D may be TRBD1 (5 bases). Germline loops: CDR1 SGHTS, CDR2 YDEGEE. Trimming shortened V by 2 bases and J by 2 bases, and 10 bases separated the two germline ends. The length of the CDR3 is 14 residues. This chain's CDR3 is CASSFGRGNYGYTF. The CDR3 nucleotides are TGTGCCAGCAGCTTTGGGAGGGGAAACTATGGCTACACCTTC.

This clone was seen a handful of times. The chain combines TRBV14 with TRBJ1-1; no reliable D call. Between the trimmed V and J ends, which lost 0 bases and 12 bases, there was a span of 14 bases. The CDR3 has 13 amino acids. The germline V gene encodes CDR1 SGHDN and CDR2 FVKESK. The CDR3 DNA follows: TGTGCCAGCAGCCAAGATGTCAGGTTGGTGCCTTTCTTT. As protein: CASSQDVRLVPFF.

This chain links TRBV7-8 with TRBJ1-5; the D is unclear. Trimming shortened V by 1 base and J by 0 bases, and 10 bases separated the two germline ends. The CDR3 runs 16 residues. Germline loops: CDR1 SGHVS, CDR2 FQNEAQ. This CDR3 reads CASSLDQTFSNQPQHF. The CDR3 nucleotides read TGTGCCAGCAGCTTAGATCAGACATTTAGCAATCAGCCCCAGCATTTT.

This rearrangement joins TRBV5-4 to TRBJ2-7; D perhaps matches TRBD1 (6 bases). The ends were cut back, 5 bases at V and 6 bases at J, with 24 bases in the middle. The CDR3 consists of 16 residues. The germline gives CDR1 SGHNT, CDR2 YYREEE (reference sequence). The CDR3 coding sequence is TGTGCCAGCAGTAGCGCCCAACAGGGTAGAACGGGCGAGCAGTACTTC. Amino acid sequence: CASSSAQQGRTGEQYF.

The chain combines TRBV5-1 with TRBJ1-2; D not resolved. The CDR3 contains 13 residues. The germline CDR1 and CDR2 sequences are SGHRS and YFSETQ. V lost 0 bases and J lost 4, with 7 bases in between. This chain's CDR3 is CASSLDRSYGYTF. The CDR3 bases are TGCGCCAGCAGCTTGGACCGGAGCTATGGCTACACCTTC.

The chain has TRBV5-1 and TRBJ2-3; TRBD2 matches at 7 bases. This CDR3 contains 14 residues. The V and J ends lost 5 bases and 2 bases, in that order; junction bases with no gene match: 5. Germline-derived CDR1 and CDR2 are SGHRS and YFSETQ. CDR3 protein: CASSTSDFTDTQYF. CDR3 in DNA: TGCGCCAGCAGTACTAGCGACTTCACAGATACGCAGTATTTT.

Here the CDR3 DNA reads TGCAGCGCCCGACGAGAAGGGACAGCGCAAGAGACCCAGTACTTC. Amino acid sequence: CSARREGTAQETQYF. V gene TRBV29-1 combines with J gene TRBJ2-5; 7 nucleotides match TRBD1. There are 15 residues in the CDR3. Germline CDR1 is SQVTM and CDR2 is ANQGSEA. After removal of 7 bases from V and 2 bases from J, the junction contained 13 bases not matched to a gene.

This chain uses TRBV5-8 with TRBJ1-1; unclear D gene. CDR1 and CDR2 from the germline V gene are SGHTS and YDEGEE. The CDR3 is 14 amino acids. V was trimmed by 0 bases and J by 7 bases, leaving 13 bases between them. CDR3 DNA sequence: TGTGCCAGCAGCTTGGACTTGGAGTGGTTTGAAGCTTTCTTT. This translates into CASSLDLEWFEAFF.

The chain joins TRBV19 to TRBJ1-5; the match to TRBD1 covers 8 bases. Germline V gene data show CDR1 as LNHDA and CDR2 as SQIVND (reference sequence). This CDR3 is built from 16 residues. V lost 4 bases, J lost 5 bases, and 10 bases stayed unmatched. The CDR3 nucleotides read TGTGCCAGTAGTACCGCCGCCGGGACAGGTTATCAGCCCCAGCATTTT. This encodes CASSTAAGTGYQPQHF.

The rearrangement uses TRBV2 and TRBJ2-7; 8 nucleotides align to TRBD2. This CDR3 region has 15 residues. Germline V gene lookup returns CDR1 SNHLY and CDR2 FYNNEI. After removal of 6 bases from V and 4 bases from J, the junction contained 11 bases not matched to a gene. CDR3 region: CASRVGAGGWYEQYF. For the CDR3, the DNA is TGTGCCAGCAGGGTAGGGGCGGGAGGCTGGTACGAGCAGTACTTC.

The V gene is TRBV12-5, the J gene TRBJ2-5; perhaps TRBD2 as D (5 bases). This CDR3 spans 13 amino acids. Trimming took 6 bases from V and 3 from J, leaving 11 bases between them. Germline V lookup: CDR1 LGHNT, CDR2 FRNRAP. The chain's CDR3 is CASGLDVEETQYF. In DNA, the CDR3 is TGTGCTAGTGGACTAGACGTAGAAGAGACCCAGTACTTC.

The chain recombines TRBV12-5 with TRBJ1-5, with D possibly being TRBD1 (6 bases). This CDR3 spans 16 amino acids. Germline V gene lookup returns CDR1 LGHNT and CDR2 FRNRAP. The germline V and J ends were trimmed by 7 bases and 9 bases, with 25 bases remaining between them. In nucleotides, the CDR3 is TGTGCTAGTGCCCATAGGGGCAGACAGGACCCCCGGCCCCAGCATTTT. Protein product: CASAHRGRQDPRPQHF.

The chain joins TRBV28 to TRBJ2-5; tentative D call: TRBD2 (5 bases). Germline V lookup: CDR1 MDHEN, CDR2 SYDVKM. The CDR3 length is 15 residues. V was trimmed by 5 bases and J by 0 bases, leaving 13 bases between them. CDR3: CASSPPGLDQETQYF. CDR3 bases: TGTGCCAGCAGTCCCCCGGGGTTGGACCAAGAGACCCAGTACTTC.

The genes are TRBV10-1 and TRBJ2-5; 12 bases are shared with TRBD2. The germline CDR1 and CDR2 sequences are WNHNN and SYGVQD (reference sequence). CDR3 length: 19 residues. V was clipped by 0 bases and J by 3 bases; unmatched bases: 11. CDR3 nucleotides: TGCGCCAGCAGTGAGTCAAGGACTAGCGGGACCACTACCAAAGAGACCCAGTACTTC. Protein sequence: CASSESRTSGTTTKETQYF.

The chain links TRBV11-1 to TRBJ2-1; 9 bases line up with TRBD1. Germline V gene lookup returns CDR1 SGHAT and CDR2 FQDESV (reference sequence). Losses at the gene ends were 5 bases for V and 5 bases for J; bases not matched to a gene: 10. The length of the CDR3 is 16 residues. The CDR3 loop reads CASSPSTRDRDNEQFF. CDR3 nucleotide sequence: TGTGCCAGCAGCCCGTCAACCCGGGACAGGGACAATGAGCAGTTCTTC.

The chain recombines TRBV7-9 with TRBJ2-1, with 11 bases aligning to TRBD2. This CDR3 comprises 12 residues. With 5 bases clipped from V and 11 bases from J, the junction kept 2 bases outside the gene matches. The germline gives CDR1 SEHNR, CDR2 FQNEAQ (reference sequence). CDR3 sequence reads: CASSETSGKQFF. CDR3 nucleotides: TGTGCCAGCAGCGAGACTAGCGGGAAGCAGTTCTTC.

The chain uses TRBV19 and TRBJ2-1; 14 bases line up with TRBD2. The CDR3 runs 20 residues. V lost 6 bases, J lost 5 bases, and 18 bases stayed unmatched. The germline gives CDR1 LNHDA, CDR2 SQIVND (reference sequence). The CDR3 DNA sequence: TGTGCCAGTAGCCGCAGGACTAGCGGGAGGTCTAAGCCTTGGGACAATGAGCAGTTCTTC. This encodes CASSRRTSGRSKPWDNEQFF.

This clone has only a few counts. This rearrangement joins TRBV7-9 to TRBJ2-3, with 7 bases fitting TRBD1. The CDR3 is 12 amino acids. V was clipped by 6 bases and J by 5 bases; unmatched bases: 2. Germline values: CDR1 SEHNR, CDR2 FQNEAQ (reference sequence). The CDR3 protein is CASRNRGDTQYF. The CDR3 DNA sequence: TGTGCCAGCAGAAACAGGGGAGATACGCAGTATTTT.

The chain joins TRBV7-9 to TRBJ2-7; a possible D gene is TRBD1 (5 bases). Germline values: CDR1 SEHNR, CDR2 FQNEAQ (reference sequence). The V and J ends lost 3 bases and 6 bases respectively, with 15 bases between them. The CDR3 loop spans 14 amino acids. This CDR3 is CASSFFARAAEQYF. The CDR3 DNA is TGTGCCAGCAGCTTTTTCGCCAGGGCCGCCGAGCAGTACTTC.

V and J are TRBV21-1 and TRBJ1-5; the listed D gene, TRBD1, was not tested against the DNA. TRBV21-1 is recorded as a pseudogene. The CDR3 contains 15 residues. CDR3 bases: TGTGCCAGCAGCAACCGGGACAGGGGGCCTCAGCCCCAGCATTTT. Amino acid sequence: CASSNRDRGPQPQHF.